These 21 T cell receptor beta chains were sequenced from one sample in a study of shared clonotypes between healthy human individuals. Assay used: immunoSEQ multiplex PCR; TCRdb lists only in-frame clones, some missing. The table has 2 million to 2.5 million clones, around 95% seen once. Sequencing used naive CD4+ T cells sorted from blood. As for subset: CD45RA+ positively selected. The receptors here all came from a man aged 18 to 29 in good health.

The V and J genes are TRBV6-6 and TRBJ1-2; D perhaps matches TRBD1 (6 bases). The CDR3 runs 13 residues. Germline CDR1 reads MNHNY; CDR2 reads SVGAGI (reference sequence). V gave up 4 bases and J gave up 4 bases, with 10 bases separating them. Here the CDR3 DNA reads TGTGCCAGCAGTTGGGACACTTCCTATGGCTACACCTTC. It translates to CASSWDTSYGYTF.

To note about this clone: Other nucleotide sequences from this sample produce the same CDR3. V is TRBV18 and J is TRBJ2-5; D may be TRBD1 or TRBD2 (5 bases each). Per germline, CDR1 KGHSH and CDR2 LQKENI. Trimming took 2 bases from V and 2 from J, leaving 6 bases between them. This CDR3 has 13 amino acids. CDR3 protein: CASSPGTQETQYF. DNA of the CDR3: TGTGCCAGCTCACCAGGGACGCAAGAGACCCAGTACTTC.

The CDR3 reads CASKMPGGQETQYF. CDR3 sequence (DNA): TGTGCCAGCAAGATGCCAGGGGGTCAAGAGACCCAGTACTTC. The V call is TRBV6-1, the J call TRBJ2-5; 7 bases are shared with TRBD1. This CDR3 is built from 14 residues. The V gene end was trimmed by 7 bases and the J gene end by 2 bases; junction bases not matched to a gene: 7. Germline lookup yields CDR1 MNHNS and CDR2 SASEGT.

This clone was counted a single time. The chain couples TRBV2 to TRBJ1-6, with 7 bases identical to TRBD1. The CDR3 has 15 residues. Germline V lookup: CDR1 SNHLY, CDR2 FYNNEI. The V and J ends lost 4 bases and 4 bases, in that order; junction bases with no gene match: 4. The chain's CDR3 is CASSVEGAYNSPLHF. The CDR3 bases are TGTGCCAGCAGTGTGGAGGGGGCTTATAATTCACCCCTCCACTTT.

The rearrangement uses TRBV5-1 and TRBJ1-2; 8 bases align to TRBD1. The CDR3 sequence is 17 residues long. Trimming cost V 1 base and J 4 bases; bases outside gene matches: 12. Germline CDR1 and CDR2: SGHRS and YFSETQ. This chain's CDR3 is CASSLSAGGENSYGYTF. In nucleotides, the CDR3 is TGCGCCAGCAGCTTGTCCGCAGGGGGCGAAAACAGCTATGGCTACACCTTC.

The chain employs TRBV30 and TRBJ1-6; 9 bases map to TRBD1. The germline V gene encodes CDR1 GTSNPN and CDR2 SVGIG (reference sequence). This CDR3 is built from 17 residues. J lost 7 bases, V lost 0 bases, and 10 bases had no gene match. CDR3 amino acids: CAWSVRTGGAGNSPLHF. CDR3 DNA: TGTGCCTGGAGTGTACGTACAGGGGGCGCGGGCAATTCACCCCTCCACTTT. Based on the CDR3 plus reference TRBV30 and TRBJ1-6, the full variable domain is SQTIHQWPATLVQPVGSPLSLECTVEGTSNPNLYWYRQAAGRGLQLLFYSVGIGQISSEVPQNLSASRPQDRQFILSSKKLLLSDSGFYLCAWSVRTGGAGNSPLHFGNGTRLTVT.

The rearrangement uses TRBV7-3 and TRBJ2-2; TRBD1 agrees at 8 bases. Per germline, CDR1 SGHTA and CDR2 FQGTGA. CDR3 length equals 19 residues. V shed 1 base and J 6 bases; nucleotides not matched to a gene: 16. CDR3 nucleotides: TGTGCCAGCAGCTTAAACCCTTCAATCTTAGGACAGGGCCCCGGGGAGCTGTTTTTT. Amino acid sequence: CASSLNPSILGQGPGELFF.

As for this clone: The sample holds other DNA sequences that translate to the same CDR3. The CDR3 DNA follows: TGTGCCTGGAGTGGTGACAGGGGATACGAAAAACTGTTTTTT. This gives the protein CAWSGDRGYEKLFF. The chain has TRBV30 and TRBJ1-4; 8 nucleotides line up with TRBD1. V dropped 1 base and J dropped 8; count of bases not matched to a gene: 6. The CDR3 totals 14 residues. Per germline, CDR1 GTSNPN and CDR2 SVGIG (reference sequence).

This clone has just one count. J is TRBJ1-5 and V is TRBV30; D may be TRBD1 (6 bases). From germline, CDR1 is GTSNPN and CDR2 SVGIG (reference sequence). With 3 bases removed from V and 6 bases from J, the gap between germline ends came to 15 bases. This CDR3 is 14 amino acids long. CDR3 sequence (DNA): TGTGCCTGGAGCGTCGGACAGCCAGCTCAGCCCCAGCATTTT. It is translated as CAWSVGQPAQPQHF.

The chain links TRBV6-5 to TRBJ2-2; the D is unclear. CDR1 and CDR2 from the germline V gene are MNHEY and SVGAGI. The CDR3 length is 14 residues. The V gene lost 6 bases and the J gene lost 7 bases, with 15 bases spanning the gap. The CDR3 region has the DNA TGTGCCAGCAGGTCTTCGCTAGTGATCGGGGAGCTGTTTTTT. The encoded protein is CASRSSLVIGELFF.

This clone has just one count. The CDR3 coding sequence is TGTGCCAGCAGAGGGGACGGCACATCATTTTTTCTCAATCAGCCCCAGCATTTT. Protein sequence: CASRGDGTSFFLNQPQHF. The chain uses TRBV2 and TRBJ1-5; D is possibly TRBD1 (5 bases). The CDR3 contains 18 residues. The germline gives CDR1 SNHLY, CDR2 FYNNEI. Trimming shortened V by 6 bases and J by 3 bases, and 24 bases separated the two germline ends.

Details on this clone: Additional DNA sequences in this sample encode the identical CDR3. In nucleotides, the CDR3 is TGTGCCAGCTCACCAGACGGCTCCTACGAGCAGTACTTC. Translation: CASSPDGSYEQYF. This chain joins TRBV18 and TRBJ2-7; D gene ambiguous. The CDR3 spans 13 residues. Trimming removed 2 bases from V and 0 bases from J, with 5 bases in between. CDR1 KGHSH and CDR2 LQKENI come from the germline V gene.

In nucleotides, the CDR3 is TGTGCCAGCAGCTTCGGCGGCCCCTCTGGGGCCAACGTCCTGACTTTC. As protein: CASSFGGPSGANVLTF. The V and J genes are TRBV5-6 and TRBJ2-6, with no clear D. The CDR3 covers 16 residues. V gave up 2 bases and J gave up 0 bases, with 9 bases separating them. CDR1 is SGHDT and CDR2 is YYEEEE in the germline V gene.

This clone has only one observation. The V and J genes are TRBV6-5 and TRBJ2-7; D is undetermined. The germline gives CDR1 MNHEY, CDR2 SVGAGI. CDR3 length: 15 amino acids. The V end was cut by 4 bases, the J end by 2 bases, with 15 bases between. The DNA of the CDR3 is TGTGCCAGCAGTTCCTCAGGAAGCTCCCCCTACGAGCAGTACTTC. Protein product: CASSSSGSSPYEQYF.

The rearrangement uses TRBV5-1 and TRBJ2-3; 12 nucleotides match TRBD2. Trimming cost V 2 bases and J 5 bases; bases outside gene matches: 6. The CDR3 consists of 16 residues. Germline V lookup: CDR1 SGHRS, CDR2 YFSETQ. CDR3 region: CASSFELAGGQDTQYF. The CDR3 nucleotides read TGCGCCAGCAGCTTCGAGCTAGCGGGAGGGCAAGATACGCAGTATTTT. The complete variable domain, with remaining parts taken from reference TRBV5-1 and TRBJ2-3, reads KAGVTQTPRYLIKTRGQQVTLSCSPISGHRSVSWYQQTPGQGLQFLFEYFSETQRNKGNFPGRFSGRQFSNSRSEMNVSTLELGDSALYLCASSFELAGGQDTQYFGPGTRLTVL.

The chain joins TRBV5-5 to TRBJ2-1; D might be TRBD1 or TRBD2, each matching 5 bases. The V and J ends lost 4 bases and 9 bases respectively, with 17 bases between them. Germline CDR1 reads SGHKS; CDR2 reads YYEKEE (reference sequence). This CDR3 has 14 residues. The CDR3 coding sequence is TGTGCCAGCAGCGGTACTAGGCAGGGCGTTGAGCAGTTCTTC. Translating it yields CASSGTRQGVEQFF.

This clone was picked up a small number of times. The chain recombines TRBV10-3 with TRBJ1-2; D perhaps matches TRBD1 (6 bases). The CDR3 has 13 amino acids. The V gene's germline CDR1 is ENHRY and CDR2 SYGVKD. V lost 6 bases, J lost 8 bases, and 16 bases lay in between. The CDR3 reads CAISSQGPYGYTF. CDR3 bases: TGTGCCATCAGCTCACAGGGCCCCTACGGCTACACCTTC.

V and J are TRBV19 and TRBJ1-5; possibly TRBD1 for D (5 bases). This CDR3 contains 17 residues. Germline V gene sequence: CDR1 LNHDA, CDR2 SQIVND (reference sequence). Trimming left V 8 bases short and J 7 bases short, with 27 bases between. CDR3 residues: CASSPNAALGVGQPQHF. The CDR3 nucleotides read TGTGCCAGTTCCCCCAACGCAGCGTTAGGGGTTGGGCAGCCCCAGCATTTT.

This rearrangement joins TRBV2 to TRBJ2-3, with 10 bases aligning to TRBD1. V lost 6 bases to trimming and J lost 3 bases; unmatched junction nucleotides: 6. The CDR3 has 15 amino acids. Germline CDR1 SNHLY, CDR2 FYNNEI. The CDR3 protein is CASRGRDRGTDTQYF. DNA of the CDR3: TGTGCCAGCAGGGGACGGGACAGGGGAACAGATACGCAGTATTTT.

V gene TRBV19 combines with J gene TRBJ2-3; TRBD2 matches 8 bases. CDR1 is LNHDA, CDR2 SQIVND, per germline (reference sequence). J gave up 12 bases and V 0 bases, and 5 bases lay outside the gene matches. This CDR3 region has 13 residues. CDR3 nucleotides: TGTGCCAGTAGTATAGATGGGACTAGTCCTCAGTATTTT. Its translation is CASSIDGTSPQYF.

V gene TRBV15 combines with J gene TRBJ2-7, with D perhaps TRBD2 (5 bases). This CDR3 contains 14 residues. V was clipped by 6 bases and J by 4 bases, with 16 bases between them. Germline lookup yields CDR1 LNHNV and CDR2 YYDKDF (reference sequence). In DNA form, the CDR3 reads TGTGCCACCAGGTCGAGGGAAACTCCGTACGAGCAGTACTTC. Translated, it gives CATRSRETPYEQYF.